This is a list of T cell receptor beta chains from one sample in a study of T cell responses to AZD1222 COVID-19 vaccine. Profiling relied on immunoSEQ multiplex PCR, and the TCRdb table lists in-frame clones only, not all of them. The sample holds approximately 28,000 clones, 93% seen once. Source: peripheral blood, taken on day 0 of AZD1222 vaccination. Receptors originate from an adult in good health. CDR3s include the opening cysteine and the closing phenylalanine or tryptophan. A D gene is named only where the DNA matches it firmly. Some rows have no size entry. The others give once, few or many, or a class for an expanded clone.

CDR3aa,CDR3nt,abundance,v_gene,d_gene,j_gene
CASSLLDTQYF,TGTGCCAGCAGTTTACTAGATACGCAGTATTTT,NA,TRBV25-1,NA,TRBJ2-3
CASNGQGKSPLHF,TGTGCCAGCAACGGACAGGGGAAATCACCCCTCCACTTT,NA,TRBV27,TRBD1,TRBJ1-6
CASSSPVDRDNEQFF,TGTGCCAGCAGCTCCCCCGTGGATAGGGACAATGAGCAGTTCTTC,NA,TRBV7-6,NA,TRBJ2-1
CASSLDHGTNYGYTF,TGTGCCAGCAGCTTAGACCACGGAACTAACTATGGCTACACCTTC,NA,TRBV11-2,NA,TRBJ1-2
CASSLLGQFEAFF,TGTGCCAGCAGTTTACTAGGACAGTTTGAAGCTTTCTTT,NA,TRBV7-2,NA,TRBJ1-1
CASSEIRATNYGYTF,TGTGCCAGCAGTGAAATCAGGGCCACCAACTATGGCTACACCTTC,once,TRBV6-1,NA,TRBJ1-2
CAIGTGVEKLFF,TGTGCCATCGGGACAGGGGTTGAAAAACTGTTTTTT,NA,TRBV10-3,TRBD1,TRBJ1-4
CASRPYLGGGETQYF,TGTGCCAGCAGGCCCTACCTCGGGGGAGGGGAGACCCAGTACTTC,NA,TRBV6-5,TRBD2,TRBJ2-5
CAWSDRGWGGYTF,TGTGCCTGGAGTGACAGGGGGTGGGGTGGCTACACCTTC,NA,TRBV30,TRBD1,TRBJ1-2
CASSLEQTKHGYTF,TGCGCCAGCAGCTTGGAACAGACCAAACATGGCTACACCTTC,NA,TRBV5-1,NA,TRBJ1-2
CASSQADSRSYEQYF,TGTGCCAGCAGCCAGGCGGACAGCAGGTCCTACGAGCAGTACTTC,NA,TRBV6-5,NA,TRBJ2-7
CASKEGGYNEQFF,TGTGCCAGCAAGGAGGGGGGATACAATGAGCAGTTCTTC,few,TRBV6-5,NA,TRBJ2-1
CAISPTGGEQYF,TGTGCCATCAGCCCGACAGGGGGCGAGCAGTACTTC,NA,TRBV10-3,TRBD1,TRBJ2-7
CASGLSPGNTIYF,TGTGCTAGTGGTTTGTCCCCAGGGAACACCATATATTTT,once,TRBV12-5,NA,TRBJ1-3
CASSLAGNNSPLHF,TGTGCCAGCAGCTTAGCCGGGAACAATTCACCCCTCCACTTT,NA,TRBV5-5,NA,TRBJ1-6
CASRTSGSSSYEQYF,TGTGCCAGTAGGACTAGCGGTTCCAGCTCCTACGAGCAGTACTTC,NA,TRBV19,TRBD2,TRBJ2-7
CSASSRVDTGELFF,TGCAGTGCTAGTTCCAGGGTTGATACCGGGGAGCTGTTTTTT,once,TRBV20-1,NA,TRBJ2-2
CASRRDGNQPQHF,TGTGCCAGTAGACGCGATGGCAATCAGCCCCAGCATTTT,NA,TRBV19,NA,TRBJ1-5
CASSLVATSINEQFF,TGTGCCAGCAGCTTAGTAGCGACTAGTATCAATGAGCAGTTCTTC,NA,TRBV7-2,NA,TRBJ2-1
CASSQEVTRLAGATDTQYF,TGCGCCAGCAGCCAAGAGGTAACGCGACTAGCGGGAGCGACAGATACGCAGTATTTT,NA,TRBV4-3,TRBD2,TRBJ2-3
CASSYRERLNEQFF,TGTGCCAGCAGTTACCGTGAAAGACTCAATGAGCAGTTCTTC,NA,TRBV6-6,NA,TRBJ2-1
CASSQRTSGQETQYF,TGCGCCAGCAGCCAGAGAACTAGCGGCCAAGAGACCCAGTACTTC,NA,TRBV4-3,TRBD2,TRBJ2-5
CAISGGQTGQLGEQYF,TGTGCCATCAGTGGGGGGCAAACGGGACAGCTGGGCGAGCAGTACTTC,NA,TRBV10-3,TRBD1,TRBJ2-7
CASSGLAEFHPYEQYF,TGTGCCAGCAGCGGACTAGCGGAATTCCACCCCTACGAGCAGTACTTC,NA,TRBV6-2/TRBV6-3,TRBD2,TRBJ2-7
CASSFSGNSYNSPLHF,TGTGCCAGCAGTTTTTCAGGAAACTCCTATAATTCACCCCTCCACTTT,once,TRBV27,NA,TRBJ1-6
CSASRIRVNQPQHF,TGCAGTGCTAGTAGGATCCGAGTCAATCAGCCCCAGCATTTT,NA,TRBV20-1,NA,TRBJ1-5
CASSGEQGATYEQYF,TGTGCCAGTAGTGGCGAACAGGGGGCGACCTACGAGCAGTACTTC,NA,TRBV19,TRBD1,TRBJ2-7
CASSLVPGREKLFF,TGCGCCAGCAGCTTGGTCCCGGGGAGGGAAAAACTGTTTTTT,NA,TRBV5-1,NA,TRBJ1-4
CASSRLVRAPRGEQFF,TGTGCCAGCAGCAGACTTGTGAGGGCCCCTAGGGGTGAGCAGTTCTTC,NA,TRBV7-2,NA,TRBJ2-1
CASSPSNCGPSAGKLSQRQPQHF,TGTGCCAGCAGCCCCAGTAACTGCGGACCAAGCGCAGGGAAACTTTCGCAAAGGCAGCCCCAGCATTTT,NA,TRBV9,NA,TRBJ1-5
CASSYEGEAFF,TGTGCCAGCAGTTACGAAGGGGAAGCTTTCTTT,NA,TRBV6-2/TRBV6-3,NA,TRBJ1-1
CASSPSQADNYGYTF,TGTGCCAGCAGCCCCTCCCAGGCAGATAACTATGGCTACACCTTC,NA,TRBV7-2,NA,TRBJ1-2
CSVDREGNTEAFF,TGCAGCGTTGACAGGGAGGGGAACACTGAAGCTTTCTTT,NA,TRBV29-1,NA,TRBJ1-1
CASSPLDSEGGYTF,TGTGCCAGCAGTCCATTGGACAGTGAGGGTGGCTACACCTTC,NA,TRBV2,NA,TRBJ1-2
CASSASYEQYF,TGTGCCAGCAGTGCCTCCTACGAGCAGTACTTC,NA,TRBV12-3/TRBV12-4,NA,TRBJ2-7
CASSRQGYGYTF,TGTGCCAGCAGCCGACAGGGCTATGGCTACACCTTC,few,TRBV6-5,TRBD1,TRBJ1-2
CASSLGPEGSYEQYF,TGTGCCAGCAGCTTAGGACCGGAGGGCTCCTACGAGCAGTACTTC,NA,TRBV13,NA,TRBJ2-7
CATRDRVGTDTQYF,TGTGCCACCCGAGACAGGGTGGGCACAGATACGCAGTATTTT,NA,TRBV9,TRBD1,TRBJ2-3
CASSHGVSTDTQYF,TGCGCCAGCAGCCACGGGGTTAGCACAGATACGCAGTATTTT,NA,TRBV5-1,NA,TRBJ2-3
CASSKWGGYEQYF,TGTGCCAGCAGCAAGTGGGGGGGCTACGAGCAGTACTTC,NA,TRBV11-2,TRBD2,TRBJ2-7
CASSIVTGSASNQPQHF,TGTGCCAGTAGTATAGTAACAGGCTCTGCTAGCAATCAGCCCCAGCATTTT,once,TRBV19,NA,TRBJ1-5
CASRPTGGNSPLHF,TGTGCCAGCAGGCCTACAGGGGGCAATTCACCCCTCCACTTT,NA,TRBV2,TRBD1,TRBJ1-6
CASSFNRVSTEAFF,TGTGCCAGCAGCTTCAACAGGGTTAGCACTGAAGCTTTCTTT,NA,TRBV11-2,NA,TRBJ1-1
CASSRGHEISYEQYF,TGTGCCAGCAGTCGGGGACACGAAATCTCCTACGAGCAGTACTTC,NA,TRBV7-2,NA,TRBJ2-7
CASREVGSRGADTQYF,TGTGCCAGCAGGGAAGTAGGAAGTAGGGGTGCAGATACGCAGTATTTT,NA,TRBV6-1,NA,TRBJ2-3
CASSYGQGVVEQFF,TGTGCCAGCAGCTACGGACAGGGAGTTGTTGAGCAGTTCTTC,NA,TRBV5-6,TRBD1,TRBJ2-1
CASSLGQYNLYFFF,TGTGCCAGCAGCCTGGGGCAGTACAATTTATATTTTTTCTTT,NA,TRBV27,NA,TRBJ1-1
CASSLGLRGLLNDEQFF,TGCGCCAGCAGCTTGGGTCTCAGGGGTCTTCTCAATGATGAGCAGTTCTTC,NA,TRBV5-1,NA,TRBJ2-1
CAWAPLDTEAFF,TGTGCCTGGGCACCTTTGGACACTGAAGCTTTCTTT,NA,TRBV30,NA,TRBJ1-1
CASSQDSSSYEQYF,TGCGCCAGCAGCCAAGATTCTTCCAGCTACGAGCAGTACTTC,NA,TRBV4-3,NA,TRBJ2-7
CASNGTQHMNTEAFF,TGTGCCAGCAACGGGACACAACATATGAACACTGAAGCTTTCTTT,NA,TRBV3-1/TRBV3-2,NA,TRBJ1-1
CASRMDRLGNTIYF,TGTGCCAGCAGGATGGACAGACTTGGAAACACCATATATTTT,few,TRBV11-1,NA,TRBJ1-3
CASSPEGTYGYTF,TGTGCCAGCTCACCAGAAGGGACCTATGGCTACACCTTC,once,TRBV18,NA,TRBJ1-2
CASSSYLWASGYNEQFF,TGCGCCAGCAGCTCCTACCTTTGGGCTAGCGGGTACAATGAGCAGTTCTTC,NA,TRBV5-1,TRBD2,TRBJ2-1
CASSTGVNEQYF,TGTGCCAGCAGCACGGGAGTCAACGAGCAGTACTTC,NA,TRBV3-1/TRBV3-2,NA,TRBJ2-7